Described below is a single T cell receptor (beta chain) sequence and its context. What it binds is not known. The sample comes from a study of cytomegalovirus exposure and HLA in healthy donors. Findings and caveats of the study: As a later analysis revealed, most CMV-associated TCR beta chains appeared HLA-restricted. A link between a missense DCLRE1C variant and TCR beta V- and J-gene trimming emerged from a later analysis.

The PCR made use of 60 Vbeta and 13 Jbeta primers. The data were produced by immunoSEQ multiplex PCR, yet TCRdb's version contains in-frame clones alone and is incomplete. Found here are roughly 60,000 clones, around 83% of them singletons; the top ten hold 4.3%. This CDR3 is 15 amino acids long. Germline V CDR1 and CDR2: SGHDT, YYEEEE. V lost 4 bases and J lost 1; bases outside the gene matches: 3. The sequencing input was PBMCs. This sequence was found in a man in his thirties or forties in good health and CMV-seronegative. The chain combines TRBV5-6 with TRBJ2-5, with 11 nucleotides matching TRBD1. The CDR3 DNA follows: TGTGCCAGCAGCCCGGACAGGGGGCTCCAAGAGACCCAGTACTTC. The encoded protein is CASSPDRGLQETQYF. Full variable domain (rest looked up from reference TRBV5-6 and TRBJ2-5): DAGVTQSPTHLIKTRGQQVTLRCSPKSGHDTVSWYQQALGQGPQFIFQYYEEEERQRGNFPDRFSGHQFPNYSSELNVNALLLGDSALYLCASSPDRGLQETQYFGPGTRLLVL.